This is a list of T cell receptor beta chains from one sample in a study of T cells in Graves' hyperthyroidism and ophthalmopathy. Each CDR3 protein gets one entry after TCRdb re-called the multiplex PCR reads with MiXCR. Of around 560,000 distinct CDR3 sequences in the sample, over 15% were seen once. Sequencing was done on a sample of blood. These receptors were obtained from a woman under 30 with Graves' hyperthyroidism. CDR3s include the opening cysteine and the closing phenylalanine or tryptophan. A D gene is named only where the DNA matches it firmly. Clone size is shown for a subset of rows, as once, few, many or a class of expanded clone.

J: TRBJ2-7; D: TRBD2; V: TRBV6-1; size: few; CDR3: CASSYRRGAGGREQYF; DNA: TGTGCCAGCAGTTATAGGCGGGGGGCGGGGGGGCGTGAGCAGTACTTC
J: TRBJ1-2; D: NA; V: TRBV12-5; size: NA; CDR3: CASGLVLGRRWDGYTF; DNA: TGTGCTAGTGGTTTGGTACTGGGGCGGCGCTGGGATGGCTACACCTTC
J: TRBJ2-4; D: TRBD1; V: TRBV7-9; size: NA; CDR3: CASSRGQGGNIQYF; DNA: TGTGCCAGCAGCCGAGGACAGGGGGGAAACATTCAGTACTTC
J: TRBJ2-1; D: NA; V: TRBV6-1; size: few; CDR3: CASNWVGEQFF; DNA: TGTGCCAGTAATTGGGTTGGTGAGCAGTTCTTC
J: TRBJ2-2; D: TRBD2; V: TRBV6-5; size: few; CDR3: CASSYSGLAGGRSPGELFF; DNA: TGTGCCAGCAGTTACTCGGGTCTAGCGGGAGGGCGGAGCCCCGGGGAGCTGTTTTTT
J: TRBJ2-1; D: NA; V: TRBV28; size: many; CDR3: CASTREHEQFF; DNA: TGTGCCAGCACGAGGGAGCATGAGCAGTTCTTC
J: TRBJ2-7; D: NA; V: TRBV9; size: NA; CDR3: CASSVRGDSYEQYF; DNA: TGTGCCAGCAGCGTACGGGGAGATAGCTACGAGCAGTACTTC
J: TRBJ2-5; D: TRBD2; V: TRBV29-1; size: many; CDR3: CSAGGTQETQYF; DNA: TGCAGCGCGGGAGGGACCCAAGAGACCCAGTACTTC
J: TRBJ1-1; D: NA; V: TRBV6-2/TRBV6-3; size: few; CDR3: CATGVLSYTEAFF; DNA: TGTGCCACCGGGGTTTTATCTTACACTGAAGCTTTCTTT
J: TRBJ2-3; D: NA; V: TRBV28; size: many; CDR3: CASSSPLAPSTDTQYF; DNA: TGTGCCAGCAGCTCCCCCCTCGCGCCGAGCACAGATACGCAGTATTTT
J: TRBJ1-6; D: NA; V: TRBV27; size: few; CDR3: CASSLGLLTSPLHF; DNA: TGTGCCAGCAGCCTGGGCCTCTTGACTTCACCCCTCCACTTT
J: TRBJ2-7; D: NA; V: TRBV20-1; size: many; CDR3: CSATGPLSYEQYF; DNA: TGCAGTGCCACGGGACCGCTCTCCTACGAGCAGTACTTC
J: TRBJ2-2; D: NA; V: TRBV3-1; size: many; CDR3: CASSRAGELFF; DNA: TGTGCCAGCAGTAGAGCCGGGGAGCTGTTTTTT
J: TRBJ2-3; D: NA; V: TRBV25-1; size: NA; CDR3: CASSEPSGSRTDTQYF; DNA: TGTGCCAGCAGTGAACCCTCGGGAAGTCGCACAGATACGCAGTATTTT
J: TRBJ2-3; D: TRBD1; V: TRBV28; size: few; CDR3: CASSFPRTGGTDTQYF; DNA: TGTGCCAGCAGTTTTCCCCGGACAGGTGGCACAGATACGCAGTATTTT
J: TRBJ1-1; D: NA; V: TRBV7-9; size: NA; CDR3: CASSLGTPGAFF; DNA: TGTGCCAGCAGCTTAGGGACCCCAGGAGCTTTCTTT
J: TRBJ2-3; D: TRBD2; V: TRBV20-1; size: NA; CDR3: CSARALTSGVLRTDTQYF; DNA: TGCAGTGCTAGAGCCCTGACTAGCGGGGTCCTTCGCACAGATACGCAGTATTTT
J: TRBJ2-7; D: TRBD1; V: TRBV6-2/TRBV6-3; size: few; CDR3: CASSSIRDRVDEQYF; DNA: TGTGCCAGCAGTTCGATCCGGGACAGGGTAGACGAGCAGTACTTC
J: TRBJ2-2; D: NA; V: TRBV2; size: many; CDR3: CASSRSANTGELFF; DNA: TGTGCCAGCAGTCGGAGCGCGAACACCGGGGAGCTGTTTTTT
J: TRBJ2-3; D: TRBD2; V: TRBV7-3; size: NA; CDR3: CASSSDPSGGPDTQYF; DNA: TGTGCCAGCAGCTCAGATCCTAGCGGGGGGCCAGATACGCAGTATTTT
J: TRBJ2-1; D: NA; V: TRBV5-1; size: many; CDR3: CASSLTASHEQFF; DNA: TGCGCCAGCAGCCTGACAGCCTCCCATGAGCAGTTCTTC
J: TRBJ1-4; D: NA; V: TRBV7-2; size: few; CDR3: CASSRLGEGEKLFF; DNA: TGTGCCAGCAGCCGACTCGGGGAAGGGGAAAAACTGTTTTTT
J: TRBJ1-1; D: NA; V: TRBV20-1; size: many; CDR3: CSARGGDGAFF; DNA: TGCAGTGCTAGAGGAGGTGACGGTGCTTTCTTT
J: TRBJ2-1; D: TRBD1; V: TRBV5-4; size: many; CDR3: CASRTGQGAGNEQFF; DNA: TGTGCCAGCAGGACAGGACAGGGGGCGGGGAATGAGCAGTTCTTC
J: TRBJ1-2; D: TRBD1; V: TRBV5-8; size: many; CDR3: CASSLVQGDEYGYTF; DNA: TGTGCCAGCAGCTTGGTCCAGGGGGACGAATATGGCTACACCTTC
J: TRBJ1-1; D: NA; V: TRBV25-1; size: NA; CDR3: CASRKYRDTEAFF; DNA: TGTGCCAGCAGGAAATACAGGGACACTGAAGCTTTCTTT
J: TRBJ2-7; D: TRBD1; V: TRBV18; size: NA; CDR3: CASSPRDRPGYEQYF; DNA: TGTGCCAGCTCTCCCAGGGACAGGCCGGGATACGAGCAGTACTTC
J: TRBJ2-3; D: NA; V: TRBV7-2; size: many; CDR3: CASSLEGADTQYF; DNA: TGTGCCAGCAGCTTGGAAGGAGCAGATACGCAGTATTTT
J: TRBJ2-2; D: NA; V: TRBV24-1; size: few; CDR3: CATGPSGVITGELFF; DNA: TGTGCCACCGGGCCATCAGGGGTTATAACCGGGGAGCTGTTTTTT
J: TRBJ1-1; D: NA; V: TRBV5-6; size: few; CDR3: CASTPLYGGSSTEAFF; DNA: TGTGCCAGCACCCCTCTCTATGGGGGTTCATCCACTGAAGCTTTCTTT
J: TRBJ2-7; D: TRBD2; V: TRBV11-2; size: many; CDR3: CASSGTSVFSYEQYF; DNA: TGTGCCAGCAGCGGGACTAGCGTATTCTCCTACGAGCAGTACTTC
J: TRBJ1-4; D: NA; V: TRBV7-9; size: few; CDR3: CASSLALGRADEKLFF; DNA: TGTGCCAGCAGCTTAGCCTTAGGAAGGGCGGATGAAAAACTGTTTTTT
J: TRBJ1-1; D: TRBD1; V: TRBV7-9; size: many; CDR3: CASTPGQLNTEAFF; DNA: TGTGCCAGCACCCCGGGACAGTTGAACACTGAAGCTTTCTTT
J: TRBJ2-3; D: NA; V: TRBV20-1; size: NA; CDR3: CSAERQAADTQYF; DNA: TGCAGTGCTGAACGACAGGCGGCCGATACGCAGTATTTT
J: TRBJ2-1; D: TRBD2; V: TRBV6-2/TRBV6-3; size: NA; CDR3: CASRPTSGVITYNEQFF; DNA: TGTGCCAGCAGACCGACTAGCGGGGTTATAACCTACAATGAGCAGTTCTTC
J: TRBJ1-1; D: TRBD1; V: TRBV27; size: many; CDR3: CASSLSTGGTAFF; DNA: TGTGCCAGCAGTTTATCTACAGGGGGGACAGCTTTCTTT
J: TRBJ2-3; D: NA; V: TRBV20-1; size: many; CDR3: CSAIGSETDTQYF; DNA: TGCAGTGCTATTGGGTCAGAGACAGATACGCAGTATTTT
J: TRBJ2-2; D: NA; V: TRBV7-2; size: many; CDR3: CASSFHRNTGELFF; DNA: TGTGCCAGCAGCTTCCACCGGAACACCGGGGAGCTGTTTTTT
J: TRBJ2-7; D: TRBD2; V: TRBV29-1; size: few; CDR3: CSVQAGAFHEQYF; DNA: TGCAGCGTTCAAGCGGGAGCGTTCCACGAGCAGTACTTC
J: TRBJ1-1; D: NA; V: TRBV3-1; size: many; CDR3: CASSRQSPTPRNTEAFF; DNA: TGTGCCAGCAGCCGACAATCCCCGACACCAAGAAACACTGAAGCTTTCTTT
J: TRBJ2-1; D: TRBD2; V: TRBV20-1; size: few; CDR3: CSARDLVGLAGDGEQFF; DNA: TGCAGTGCTAGAGATCTTGTTGGACTAGCGGGCGACGGTGAGCAGTTCTTC
J: TRBJ2-3; D: TRBD2; V: TRBV7-9; size: many; CDR3: CASSLGEAAGLTDTQYF; DNA: TGTGCCAGCAGCTTAGGGGAGGCAGCGGGGCTCACAGATACGCAGTATTTT
J: TRBJ1-2; D: NA; V: TRBV2; size: many; CDR3: CASSDRGTGYTF; DNA: TGTGCCAGCAGTGACAGGGGAACTGGCTACACCTTC
J: TRBJ2-3; D: NA; V: TRBV27; size: NA; CDR3: CASNEGDTQYF; DNA: TGTGCCAGCAATGAGGGGGATACGCAGTATTTT
J: TRBJ1-4; D: NA; V: TRBV3-1; size: many; CDR3: CASSQEGTSGKLFF; DNA: TGTGCCAGCAGCCAAGAGGGGACCTCGGGAAAACTGTTTTTT
J: TRBJ2-7; D: NA; V: TRBV20-1; size: NA; CDR3: CSARLQGISSYEQYF; DNA: TGCAGTGCTAGACTTCAGGGAATTAGCTCCTACGAGCAGTACTTC
J: TRBJ2-1; D: NA; V: TRBV18; size: few; CDR3: CASSLRAGTGWRRYNEQFF; DNA: TGTGCCAGCTCCCTAAGGGCCGGGACGGGGTGGAGACGTTACAATGAGCAGTTCTTC
J: TRBJ1-4; D: NA; V: TRBV11-2; size: NA; CDR3: CASSPGQFRGPDDEKLFF; DNA: TGTGCCAGCAGCCCCGGACAGTTTCGGGGTCCAGATGATGAAAAACTGTTTTTT
J: TRBJ1-6; D: NA; V: TRBV12-3/TRBV12-4; size: many; CDR3: CASSLEAGSHNSPLHF; DNA: TGTGCCAGCAGTTTAGAGGCCGGGTCCCATAATTCACCCCTCCACTTT
J: TRBJ2-6; D: NA; V: TRBV30; size: few; CDR3: CAWQRAGANVLTF; DNA: TGTGCCTGGCAGCGGGCTGGGGCCAACGTCCTGACTTTC
J: TRBJ1-5; D: NA; V: TRBV19; size: NA; CDR3: CASSIKGNSNQPQHF; DNA: TGTGCCAGTAGTATCAAGGGCAATAGCAATCAGCCCCAGCATTTT
J: TRBJ2-5; D: NA; V: TRBV20-1; size: many; CDR3: CSPESAAGKQETQYF; DNA: TGCAGTCCAGAGAGCGCAGCGGGCAAACAAGAGACCCAGTACTTC
J: TRBJ1-1; D: NA; V: TRBV7-6; size: NA; CDR3: CASSPRRGFEAFF; DNA: TGTGCCAGCAGCCCAAGGCGAGGTTTTGAAGCTTTCTTT
J: TRBJ2-7; D: TRBD2; V: TRBV6-2/TRBV6-3; size: few; CDR3: CASKPGTSGYEQYF; DNA: TGTGCCAGTAAACCCGGGACTAGCGGATACGAGCAGTACTTC